One and the same sample provided the 21 T cell receptor beta chains below, sequenced in a study of blood T cell repertoires in COVID-19. Generated by immunoSEQ multiplex PCR, the TCRdb table keeps only in-frame clones and is missing some. The sample lists around 160,000 clones, around four fifths occurring once. Material: peripheral blood. The receptors originated from a human donor in a cohort sampled during active COVID-19.

In its sample, this clone was seen once. This rearrangement joins TRBV27 to TRBJ2-3; TRBD2 is a possible D gene (6 bases). Germline V gene data show CDR1 as MNHEY and CDR2 as SMNVEV (reference sequence). V gave up 7 bases and J gave up 4 bases, with 15 bases separating them. The CDR3 runs to 14 residues. This chain's CDR3 is CASKLGGLADTQYF. The CDR3 DNA reads as TGTGCCAGCAAACTAGGAGGGTTGGCAGATACGCAGTATTTT.

The chain links TRBV9 to TRBJ2-2; possibly TRBD1 for D (6 bases). Germline CDR1 SGDLS, CDR2 YYNGEE. Trimming took 1 base from V and 5 from J, leaving 21 bases between them. The CDR3 extends over 18 amino acids. CDR3 region: CASSVYDRRTGGTGELFF. The CDR3 region has the DNA TGTGCCAGCAGCGTATATGACAGGAGAACAGGTGGGACCGGGGAGCTGTTTTTT. Full variable domain (outside the CDR3, taken from reference TRBV9 and TRBJ2-2): DSGVTQTPKHLITATGQRVTLRCSPRSGDLSVYWYQQSLDQGLQFLIQYYNGEERAKGNILERFSAQQFPDLHSELNLSSLELGDSALYFCASSVYDRRTGGTGELFFGEGSRLTVL.

This chain links TRBV2 with TRBJ2-5, with a tentative D call TRBD2 (6 bases). Germline loops: CDR1 SNHLY, CDR2 FYNNEI. V lost 10 bases and J 7 bases, leaving 25 bases between the germline ends. The CDR3 is 15 residues long. CDR3 sequence: CATHVGSIPGGTQYF. The CDR3 coding sequence is TGTGCCACCCACGTGGGGAGCATCCCCGGGGGGACCCAGTACTTC.

This clone was recorded only once. The gene calls are TRBV7-2 and TRBJ2-5; 8 bases align to TRBD2. This CDR3 has 14 amino acids. The junction had 6 bases not matched to a gene; V was cut back by 5 bases and J by 4 bases. The germline gives CDR1 SGHTA, CDR2 FQGNSA. The CDR3 region has the DNA TGTGCCAGCAGCCTCGGGGCGGGGGGAGAGACCCAGTACTTC. Its translation is CASSLGAGGETQYF.

The rearrangement uses TRBV4-3 and TRBJ1-2; D is undetermined. CDR1 is LGHNA and CDR2 is YSLEER in the germline V gene. The ends were cut back, 1 base at V and 0 bases at J, with 6 bases in the middle. The CDR3 runs 14 residues. The CDR3 loop reads CASSQARANYGYTF. In nucleotides, the CDR3 is TGCGCCAGCAGCCAAGCTAGAGCTAACTATGGCTACACCTTC.

The CDR3 coding sequence is TGTGCCAGTAGTCCTGGAGGGCAGAACTATGGCTACACCTTC. It codes for CASSPGGQNYGYTF. The genes are TRBV19 and TRBJ1-2; no definite D call. The CDR3 is 14 residues long. V was clipped by 5 bases and J by 2 bases, with 12 bases between them. The germline gives CDR1 LNHDA, CDR2 SQIVND (reference sequence).

The chain carries TRBV28 and TRBJ1-2; TRBD1 aligns across 11 bases. The CDR3 runs to 14 residues. The germline V gene has CDR1 MDHEN and CDR2 SYDVKM. The junction had 7 bases not matched to a gene; V was cut back by 6 bases and J by 7 bases. The DNA for the CDR3 is TGTGCCAGCAGGACCGGGACAGGGGGTTTTGGCTACACCTTC. Amino acid sequence: CASRTGTGGFGYTF.

This chain links TRBV30 with TRBJ1-4; D remains ambiguous. Trimming shortened V by 5 bases and J by 7 bases, and 8 bases separated the two germline ends. Germline assignment: CDR1 GTSNPN and CDR2 SVGIG (reference sequence). This CDR3 is built from 11 residues. The CDR3 DNA reads as TGTGCCTGGGAGAGTTTTGAAAAACTGTTTTTT. It is translated as CAWESFEKLFF.

CDR3 amino acids: CAWNLRGPQHF. The CDR3 nucleotides are TGTGCCTGGAATCTTAGGGGGCCCCAGCATTTT. The V gene is TRBV30, the J gene TRBJ1-5; D is perhaps TRBD1 (5 bases). Germline V gives CDR1 GTSNPN, CDR2 SVGIG (reference sequence). Between the trimmed V and J ends, which lost 4 bases and 9 bases, there was a span of 10 bases. The CDR3 length is 11 residues.

V usage is TRBV18 and J usage is TRBJ2-1, with D possibly TRBD1 on 5 matching bases. This CDR3 has 13 residues. Germline CDR1 is KGHSH and CDR2 is LQKENI. Trimming took 3 bases from V and 4 from J, leaving 7 bases between them. DNA for the CDR3: TGTGCCAGCTCACCCCGACAGTACAATGAGCAGTTCTTC. Residues: CASSPRQYNEQFF.

In DNA form, the CDR3 reads TGTGCCAGCAGCTTCCGGCCTGCGGGTGAGCAGTTCTTC. Encoded protein: CASSFRPAGEQFF. V and J are TRBV6-5 and TRBJ2-1, with a possible D match to TRBD2 (5 bases). V shed 6 bases and J shed 9 bases, with 15 bases lying between them. The CDR3 sequence is 13 residues long. Germline V CDR1 and CDR2: MNHEY, SVGAGI.

CDR3 residues: CAWSVGRGRGQPQHF. DNA for the CDR3: TGTGCCTGGAGTGTTGGCAGGGGACGTGGGCAGCCCCAGCATTTT. This chain links TRBV30 with TRBJ1-5; a possible D gene is TRBD1 (6 bases). The CDR3 contains 15 residues. Germline V gene lookup returns CDR1 GTSNPN and CDR2 SVGIG (reference sequence). V was shortened by 0 bases and J by 7 bases, with 16 bases between the two germline ends. The complete variable domain, with remaining parts taken from reference TRBV30 and TRBJ1-5, reads SQTIHQWPATLVQPVGSPLSLECTVEGTSNPNLYWYRQAAGRGLQLLFYSVGIGQISSEVPQNLSASRPQDRQFILSSKKLLLSDSGFYLCAWSVGRGRGQPQHFGDGTRLSIL.

The J gene is TRBJ2-3, the V gene TRBV11-2, with D perhaps TRBD1 (5 bases). The CDR3 is 16 amino acids. With 5 bases removed from V and 2 bases from J, the gap between germline ends came to 17 bases. The germline V gene has CDR1 SGHAT and CDR2 FQNNGV. The CDR3 is CASSPREGQSTDTQYF. The CDR3 nucleotides read TGTGCCAGCAGCCCCAGGGAAGGGCAGTCCACAGATACGCAGTATTTT.

The genes are TRBV27 and TRBJ1-2; D is uncertain. In germline, CDR1 is MNHEY, CDR2 SMNVEV (reference sequence). The CDR3 is 13 residues long. The ends were cut back, 0 bases at V and 5 bases at J, with 7 bases in the middle. Here the CDR3 DNA reads TGTGCCAGCAGTTTATCGAGCGCTTATGGCTACACCTTC. Protein product: CASSLSSAYGYTF.

The V and J genes are TRBV5-8 and TRBJ2-1, with D uncertain. The V gene's germline CDR1 is SGHTS and CDR2 YDEGEE. V was pared by 4 bases and J by 4 bases, with 12 bases between. This CDR3 comprises 14 residues. CDR3: CASSPRSSYNEQFF. The CDR3 region has the DNA TGTGCCAGCAGCCCCCGGTCGTCTTACAATGAGCAGTTCTTC.

The chain has TRBV11-2 and TRBJ1-2; D is uncertain. Germline V gives CDR1 SGHAT, CDR2 FQNNGV. V lost 3 bases and J lost 6, with 8 bases in between. The CDR3 runs 12 residues. The CDR3 region has the DNA TGTGCCAGCAGCTTCCTGGGAGATGGCTACACCTTC. This encodes CASSFLGDGYTF.

The rearrangement uses TRBV19 and TRBJ2-7; 7 bases align to TRBD1. The CDR3 contains 16 residues. In germline, CDR1 is LNHDA, CDR2 SQIVND (reference sequence). V dropped 8 bases and J dropped 2; count of bases not matched to a gene: 15. The CDR3 DNA reads as TGTGCCAGTCGACCGGGGACAGCCCGGCGGCCCTACGAGCAGTACTTC. Amino acids: CASRPGTARRPYEQYF.

The chain uses TRBV5-1 and TRBJ1-5; 7 bases agree with TRBD1. The CDR3 runs to 17 residues. CDR1 is SGHRS and CDR2 is YFSETQ in the germline V gene. The junction had 6 bases not matched to a gene; V was cut back by 0 bases and J by 0 bases. The CDR3, as DNA: TGCGCCAGCAGCTTGGGGACAGGTCCTTTTAGCAATCAGCCCCAGCATTTT. This encodes CASSLGTGPFSNQPQHF.

The rearrangement joins TRBV4-3 to TRBJ2-5, with a tentative D call TRBD2 (5 bases). Germline-derived CDR1 and CDR2 are LGHNA and YSLEER. The CDR3 contains 14 residues. Trimming shortened V by 4 bases and J by 3 bases, and 12 bases separated the two germline ends. The CDR3 bases are TGCGCCAGCAGCCCTCGGACTGTTGAAGAGACCCAGTACTTC. It encodes CASSPRTVEETQYF.

The J gene is TRBJ1-2, the V gene TRBV4-2; no reliable D call. Trimming stripped 4 bases from V and 4 bases from J, with 13 bases between. Germline lookup yields CDR1 LGHNA and CDR2 YNFKEQ. The CDR3 sequence is 14 residues long. The CDR3 nucleotides read TGTGCCAGCAGCCTCTGGGGAGAGGGCTATGGCTACACCTTC. Protein sequence: CASSLWGEGYGYTF.

This clone was detected once. This chain uses TRBV9 with TRBJ1-2; no reliable D call. This CDR3 has 13 residues. Germline V gives CDR1 SGDLS, CDR2 YYNGEE. V lost 0 bases and J 3 bases, leaving 6 bases between the germline ends. CDR3 DNA: TGTGCCAGCAGCGTAGCTACCGACTATGGCTACACCTTC. Its translation is CASSVATDYGYTF.